This T cell receptor (beta chain) appears in the sequencing data of a study of T cell changes during pregnancy in multiple sclerosis. CDR3 length: 13 residues. Germline V gene data show CDR1 as MDHEN and CDR2 as SYDVKM. Trimming removed 3 bases at V and 9 bases at J, with 12 bases between. The table came from immunoSEQ multiplex PCR; TCRdb's copy has only in-frame clones and leaves some out. The data show 45,000 to 60,000 clones, around 92% seen once. The clonotype was recovered from a female donor with multiple sclerosis, enrolled in a pregnancy study. The genes are TRBV28 and TRBJ2-4; D is unresolved. The sample here was CD4+ T cells from peripheral blood mononuclear cells, taken in the third trimester of pregnancy. The CDR3, as DNA: TGTGCCAGCAGTTTCGGAGCTCCGGGCATTCAGTACTTC. The encoded protein is CASSFGAPGIQYF.